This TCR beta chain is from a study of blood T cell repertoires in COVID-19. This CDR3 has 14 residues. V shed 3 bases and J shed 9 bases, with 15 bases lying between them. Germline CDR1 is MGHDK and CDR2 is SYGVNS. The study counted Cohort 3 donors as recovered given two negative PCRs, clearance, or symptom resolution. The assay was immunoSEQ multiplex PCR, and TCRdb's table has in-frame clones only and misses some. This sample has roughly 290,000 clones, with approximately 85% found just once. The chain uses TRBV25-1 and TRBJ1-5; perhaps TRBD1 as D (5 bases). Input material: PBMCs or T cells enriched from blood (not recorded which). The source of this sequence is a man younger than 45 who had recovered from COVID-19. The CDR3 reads CASSEAGILRPQHF. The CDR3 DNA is TGTGCCAGCAGTGAGGCAGGGATTCTCCGGCCCCAGCATTTT.